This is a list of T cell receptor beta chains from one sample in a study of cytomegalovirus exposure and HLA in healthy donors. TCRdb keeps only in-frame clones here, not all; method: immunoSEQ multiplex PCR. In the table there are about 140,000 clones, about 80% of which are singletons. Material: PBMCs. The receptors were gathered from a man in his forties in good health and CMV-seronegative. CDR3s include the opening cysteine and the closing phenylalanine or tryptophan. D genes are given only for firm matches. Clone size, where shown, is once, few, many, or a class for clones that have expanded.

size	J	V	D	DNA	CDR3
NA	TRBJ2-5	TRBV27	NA	TGTGCCAGCAGTCCCGGGTCCCTTCCGACCCAGTACTTC	CASSPGSLPTQYF
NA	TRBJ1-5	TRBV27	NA	TGTGCCAGCAGTTTATCAGGGGCGCAGCCCCAGCATTTT	CASSLSGAQPQHF
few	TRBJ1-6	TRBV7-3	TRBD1	TGTGCCAGCAGCTCACAGGGGGCGAATTCACCCCTCCACTTT	CASSSQGANSPLHF
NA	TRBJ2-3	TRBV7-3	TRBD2	TGTGCCAGCAGTCCTAGCGGGGGGGCCTTGACAGATACGCAGTATTTT	CASSPSGGALTDTQYF
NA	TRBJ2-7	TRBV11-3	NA	TGTGCCAGCAGCTTAGGGCCAGGGTTGGGCGAGCAGTACTTC	CASSLGPGLGEQYF
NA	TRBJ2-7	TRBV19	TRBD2	TGTGCCAGTAACAGCGGGAGAGACTACGAGCAGTACTTC	CASNSGRDYEQYF
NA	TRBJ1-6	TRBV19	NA	TGTGCCAGTAAGACACCCGCCGGTTATAATTCACCCCTCCACTTT	CASKTPAGYNSPLHF
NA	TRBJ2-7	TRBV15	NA	TGTGCCACCAGCACGGGGTCCTACGAGCAGTACTTC	CATSTGSYEQYF
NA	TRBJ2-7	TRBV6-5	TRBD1	TGTGCCAGCAGTTACCCGGGACAGAACGACTACGAGCAGTACTTC	CASSYPGQNDYEQYF
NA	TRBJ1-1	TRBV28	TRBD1	TGTGCCAGCAGCGGAGACAGGGTTTTAGAAGCTTTCTTT	CASSGDRVLEAFF
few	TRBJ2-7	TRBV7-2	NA	TGTGCCAGCAGTGGGGACTTAACCTACGAGCAGTACTTC	CASSGDLTYEQYF
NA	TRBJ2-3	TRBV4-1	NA	TGCGCCAGCAGCCAAGATAGGGCAGGGGGCACAGATACGCAGTATTTT	CASSQDRAGGTDTQYF
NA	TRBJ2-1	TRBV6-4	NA	TGTGCCAGCAGTGTGGCAGCTCCGGGAAATGAGCAGTTCTTC	CASSVAAPGNEQFF
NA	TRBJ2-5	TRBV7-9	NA	TGTGCCAGCAGCCACCCTCCCATAGGAGTGGAGACCCAGTACTTC	CASSHPPIGVETQYF
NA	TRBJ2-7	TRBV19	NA	TGTGCCAGTAGTATAGAAGTTCCAGGCTACGAGCAGTACTTC	CASSIEVPGYEQYF
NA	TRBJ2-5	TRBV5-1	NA	TGCGCCAGCAGCCGTGACAGGTTCCCAGAGACCCAGTACTTC	CASSRDRFPETQYF
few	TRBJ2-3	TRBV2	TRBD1	TGTGCCAGCGGCAATACCGGCGGGACAGGGGATACGCAGTATTTT	CASGNTGGTGDTQYF
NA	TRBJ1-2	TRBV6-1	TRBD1	TGTGCCAGCAGTGAATTGGGACAGCCTTTTTATGGCTACACCTTC	CASSELGQPFYGYTF
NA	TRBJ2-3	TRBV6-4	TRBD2	TGTGCCAGCAGTGACGCTAGCGGGAGCTCAGATACGCAGTATTTT	CASSDASGSSDTQYF
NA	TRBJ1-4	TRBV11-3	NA	TGTGCCAGCAGCTTACAATTCCTCCAGTCGTGTGAAAAACTGTTTTTT	CASSLQFLQSCEKLFF
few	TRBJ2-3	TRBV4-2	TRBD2	TGTGCCAGCAGCCAAAGACTAGCTGGTACGCAGTATTTT	CASSQRLAGTQYF
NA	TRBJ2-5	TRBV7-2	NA	TGTGCCAGCAGCTCCCCCCCGGAGACCCAGTACTTC	CASSSPPETQYF
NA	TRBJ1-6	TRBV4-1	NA	TGCGCCAGCAGCCAAGATGCAGGAAACTATAATTCACCCCTCCACTTT	CASSQDAGNYNSPLHF
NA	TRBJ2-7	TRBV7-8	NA	TGTGCCAGCAGCTTAGCGCAGGTAGCAGGGTACTACGAGCAGTACTTC	CASSLAQVAGYYEQYF
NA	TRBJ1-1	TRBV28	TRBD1	TGTGCCAGCAGCCTCGACAGGGGGCAAGCTTTCTTT	CASSLDRGQAFF
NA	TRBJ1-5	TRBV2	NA	TGTGCCAGCTGGACGGGAGGGAATCAGCCCCAGCATTTT	CASWTGGNQPQHF
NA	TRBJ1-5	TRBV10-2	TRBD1	TGCGCCAGCACCTCGGGACAGAGGTCTGGTCAGCCCCAGCATTTT	CASTSGQRSGQPQHF
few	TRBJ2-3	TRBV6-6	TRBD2	TGTGCCAGCAGTTACTCGACGCGGGGGGGCGATACGCAGTATTTT	CASSYSTRGGDTQYF
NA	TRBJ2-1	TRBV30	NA	TGTGCCTGGGGGGTGGGAGGGGGACCCTACAATGAGCAGTTCTTC	CAWGVGGGPYNEQFF
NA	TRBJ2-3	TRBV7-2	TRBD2	TGTGCCAGCAGCTTAGCGCAACTAGCGGGGTACACAGATACGCAGTATTTT	CASSLAQLAGYTDTQYF
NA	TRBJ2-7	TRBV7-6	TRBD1	TGTGCCAGCAGCTTGGCCGGGACAGGGGCTGTATACGAGCAGTACTTC	CASSLAGTGAVYEQYF
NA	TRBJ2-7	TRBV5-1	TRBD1	TGCGCCAGCAGCTTGGCCCCGGGACAGGGGCTGTACGAGCAGTACTTC	CASSLAPGQGLYEQYF
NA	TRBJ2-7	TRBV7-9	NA	TGTGCCAGCAGCTTATCGTCCTACGAGCAGTACTTC	CASSLSSYEQYF
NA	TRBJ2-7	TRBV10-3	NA	TGTGCCATCAGTGAGACAGGGCACTACGAGCAGTACTTC	CAISETGHYEQYF
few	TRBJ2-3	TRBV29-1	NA	TGCAGCGTTGAAGAGGTAGGGGCCGGGCCAGATACGCAGTATTTT	CSVEEVGAGPDTQYF
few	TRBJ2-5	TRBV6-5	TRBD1	TGTGCCAGCAGTTACTCGTACAGGGGAGAAGAGACCCAGTACTTC	CASSYSYRGEETQYF
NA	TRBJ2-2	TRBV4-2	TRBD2	TGTGCCAGCAGCCCGGGGACTAGCGGGAGGGATAACACCGGGGAGCTGTTTTTT	CASSPGTSGRDNTGELFF
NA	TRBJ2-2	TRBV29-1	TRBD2	TGCAGCTCGGGACTTAGCGGGAGGGGGGAGCTGTTTTTT	CSSGLSGRGELFF
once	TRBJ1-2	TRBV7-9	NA	TGTGCCAGCAGCCCGGACAGTAACTATGGCTACACCTTC	CASSPDSNYGYTF
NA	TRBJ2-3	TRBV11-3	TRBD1	TGTGCCAGCAGCCCCACAGGGGAGGATACGCAGTATTTT	CASSPTGEDTQYF
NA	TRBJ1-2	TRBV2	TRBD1	TGTGCCAGCAGTGGGTGGACAGGGGCCCCAGCTAACTATGGCTACACCTTC	CASSGWTGAPANYGYTF
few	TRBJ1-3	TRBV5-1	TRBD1	TGCGCCAGCAGCTTGGATACAGGGGCTGGAAACACCATATATTTT	CASSLDTGAGNTIYF
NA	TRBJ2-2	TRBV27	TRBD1	TGTGCCAGCAGCCTGGGACAGTTCAACACCGGGGAGCTGTTTTTT	CASSLGQFNTGELFF
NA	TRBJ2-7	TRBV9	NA	TGTGCCAGCAGCCAAGACCCGGGACTGGTCGGAGAAGCAACTTACGAGCAGTACTTC	CASSQDPGLVGEATYEQYF